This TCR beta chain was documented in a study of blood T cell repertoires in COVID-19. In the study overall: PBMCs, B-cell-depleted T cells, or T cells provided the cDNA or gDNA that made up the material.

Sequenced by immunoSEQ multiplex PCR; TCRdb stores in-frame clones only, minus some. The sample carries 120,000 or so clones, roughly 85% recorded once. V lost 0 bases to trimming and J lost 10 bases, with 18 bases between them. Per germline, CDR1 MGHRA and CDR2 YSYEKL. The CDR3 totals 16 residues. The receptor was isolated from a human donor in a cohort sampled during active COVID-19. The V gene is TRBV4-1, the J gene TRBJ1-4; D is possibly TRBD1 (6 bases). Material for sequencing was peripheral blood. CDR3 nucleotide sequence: TGCGCCAGCAGCCAAGATTCATTACAGGGCTTCGGAAAACTGTTTTTT. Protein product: CASSQDSLQGFGKLFF.